This T cell receptor (beta chain) was captured in a study of shared clonotypes between healthy human individuals (dated by TCRdb to the early 2020s). Study-wide context: The cohort comprised a couple of women and a few men aged 18 to 49 years. For each donor, CD4 naive and CD4 memory were each run on three plates, CD8 naive on two plates, and CD8 memory on one plate. The study deeply sequenced blood TCR repertoires of about 5 healthy adults to estimate repertoire size and the extent of clonotype sharing between individuals. Each donor's leukapheresis produced roughly between about 0.85 and 10 billion PBMCs. To increase sequencing depth and limit assay-specific biases, different laboratories used diverse techniques to prepare libraries and sequence TCR repertoires.

At the junction V is shortened by 10 bases and J by 5 bases; bases outside the gene matches: 13. The germline V gene encodes CDR1 ENHRY and CDR2 SYGVKD. From the cysteine through the phenylalanine, the CDR3 covers 14 amino acids. The only DNA kept is the CDR3, 42 bases in frame from the first base. Results the study describes overall, beyond this receptor: Only blood was sampled, and tissue TCR repertoires likely differ from those in blood. Based on pairwise subsampling, the degree of clonotype sharing among donors was expected to be affected by sequencing depth. The genetic and exposure-history diversity represented was limited by the small number of donors. About 5% of naive CD4, 3.5% of naive CD8, about 2.1% of memory CD4, and 0.35% to 0.4% of memory CD8 clonotypes were shared across several donors. Compared with non-shared clonotypes, clonotypes shared by all four sorted-subset donors had higher generation probabilities. Incomplete sequencing was indicated by rarefaction of sorted-subset datasets, despite the large sequencing depth. Naive subsets generally had larger estimated clonotype richness than memory subsets did.

Healthy HIV-negative adults with no recently reported acute infections or vaccinations were included as donors. All donors were Caucasian adults living in Nashville, Tennessee, USA. Magnetic negative selection was used to enrich CD4+ T cells, after which naive cells were positively selected on CD45RA and the negative fraction became the memory subset. Blood was obtained by leukapheresis, after which PBMCs were separated by Ficoll-Histopaque density gradient centrifugation and cryopreserved in liquid nitrogen vapor phase. Purity and quantity of every magnetically sorted T cell population were checked by analytical flow cytometry. From each sorted fraction, genomic DNA was isolated and quantified by UV absorbance on a Nanodrop 2000c. Using the deep immunoSEQ assay, TCR CDR3 regions were amplified from genomic DNA by multiplex PCR. Extracted genomic DNA from each cell subset was distributed evenly across all wells of several immunoSEQ 96-well plates, and each plate was treated as a replicate. For sorted subsets, each replicate PCR was loaded with around 200 ng genomic DNA, equivalent to about 30,000 T cell genomes. Purified libraries were quantified with a Qubit 3.0 fluorometer, sized on a Bioanalyzer 2100, and re-quantified with the KAPA Library Quantification kit. A separate single-read 150-cycle Illumina NextSeq 550 flow cell was used to sequence each immunoSEQ 96-well plate. Processing in the source paper ran as follows. Because the immunoSEQ output held only junctional sequences and lacked quality scores, the filtering could not match the filtering applied to full-length reads. Sequences were annotated with PyIR, a Python wrapper for IgBLAST v1.9, using IMGT germline references to assign V/J genes and CDR3. Any read was removed if the V/J assignment was weak (E-value above 1e-6), the CDR3 was missing, or the read contained stop codons, out-of-frame junctions, or ambiguous translated residues. A V3J clonotype was defined by an identical inferred V gene, J gene, and CDR3 amino acid sequence. Percentage overlap between repertoires was computed as shared unique clonotypes divided by the size of the smaller repertoire. RTK rarefaction, the Chao1 estimator, and Recon v2.1 estimates of unobserved clonotypes were used to assess repertoire richness. Generation probabilities were computed with OLGA for all TCRbeta clonotypes obtained by the gDNA method from several donors. The table comes from immuneACCESS by way of TCRdb, which keeps in-frame sequences with V and J called. Part of the clones is missing from these tables; in studies checked, under half for an unresolved V gene and the rest for unknown reasons. D and trimming come from the DNA, and the V and J calls and clone size come from that table. This sample lists about 1 million clones; 65% to 80% were detected once. The ten largest clones add up to roughly 1.4% of the sample.

A word on this clone: The antigen it recognizes is unknown. No per-base quality is available; no much larger clone lies one base away.

The chain is made from TRBV10-3 and TRBJ2-5; 7 central nucleotides agree with TRBD1. This TCR was recovered from a man between 18 and 29 years old in good health. The specimen was memory CD4+ T cells sorted from blood. Reading the label with the study, this specimen's cell subset or site is: CD45RA-negative fraction. The nucleotides are TGTGCCACTGGGAGAGACAGGGCAGTGGAGACCCAGTACTTC. The resulting protein is CATGRDRAVETQYF.